This passage covers 24 T cell receptor beta chains from one sample sequenced in a study of shared clonotypes between healthy human individuals. TCRdb keeps only in-frame clones here, not all; method: immunoSEQ multiplex PCR. The table has some 1 million clones, more than 60% seen once. The sequencing sample was made of memory CD4+ T cells sorted from blood. Subset given: CD45RA-negative fraction. The receptors originated from a young man in good health.

Comments on this clone: This CDR3 is also generated by other DNA sequences in the sample. The chain recombines TRBV20-1 with TRBJ1-4; D is unclear. The germline V and J ends were trimmed by 7 bases and 0 bases, with 3 bases remaining between them. The germline V gene has CDR1 DFQATT and CDR2 SNEGSKA (reference sequence). The CDR3 sequence is 11 residues long. The CDR3 loop reads CSVPTNEKLFF. CDR3 in DNA: TGCAGTGTTCCAACTAATGAAAAACTGTTTTTT.

This chain uses TRBV9 with TRBJ1-5; D is perhaps TRBD1 (5 bases). This CDR3 is 15 amino acids long. The V gene's germline CDR1 is SGDLS and CDR2 YYNGEE. V shed 3 bases and J shed 0 bases, with 10 bases lying between them. The CDR3 nucleotides read TGTGCCAGCAGCGCCGAACAGGATAGCAATCAGCCCCAGCATTTT. Translating gives CASSAEQDSNQPQHF. The full variable domain, rest sourced from reference TRBV9 and TRBJ1-5, is DSGVTQTPKHLITATGQRVTLRCSPRSGDLSVYWYQQSLDQGLQFLIQYYNGEERAKGNILERFSAQQFPDLHSELNLSSLELGDSALYFCASSAEQDSNQPQHFGDGTRLSIL.

CDR3 bases: TGCGCCAGCAGCAGGGGAACAAACAATGAGCAGTTCTTC. Translation: CASSRGTNNEQFF. The chain couples TRBV10-1 to TRBJ2-1, with D perhaps TRBD1 (6 bases). This CDR3 is 13 amino acids long. V gave up 6 bases and J gave up 5 bases, with 11 bases separating them. The germline gives CDR1 WNHNN, CDR2 SYGVQD (reference sequence).

The chain combines TRBV10-2 with TRBJ2-6, with D perhaps TRBD1 (5 bases). This CDR3 is built from 14 residues. Germline V gene lookup returns CDR1 WSHSY and CDR2 SAAADI. V was clipped by 4 bases and J by 6 bases, with 10 bases between them. The CDR3: CASSVGLEANVLTF. The CDR3 DNA follows: TGCGCCAGCAGTGTGGGGCTCGAGGCCAACGTCCTGACTTTC.

The chain is built from TRBV27 and TRBJ2-2, with a tentative D call TRBD2 (5 bases). V was clipped by 2 bases and J by 1 base, with 11 bases between them. The V gene's germline CDR1 is MNHEY and CDR2 SMNVEV (reference sequence). The CDR3 has 16 amino acids. The CDR3 loop reads CASSLEGRRNTGELFF. CDR3 bases: TGTGCCAGCAGTTTAGAGGGCAGGAGGAACACCGGGGAGCTGTTTTTT.

This chain links TRBV29-1 with TRBJ1-1; D uncertain. This CDR3 spans 14 amino acids. In germline, CDR1 is SQVTM, CDR2 ANQGSEA. V lost 4 bases and J 5 bases, leaving 17 bases between the germline ends. The CDR3: CSVGIFWGETEAFF. The DNA of the CDR3 is TGCAGCGTTGGTATATTCTGGGGAGAGACTGAAGCTTTCTTT.

This clone occurred a few times. This chain uses TRBV28 with TRBJ1-1, with D unresolved. The CDR3 runs 12 residues. Germline CDR1 and CDR2: MDHEN and SYDVKM. Trimming took off 6 bases at V and 7 bases at J, with 12 bases between the two ends. For the CDR3, the DNA is TGTGCCAGCAGCCTTATTTGGGGTGAAGCTTTCTTT. It encodes CASSLIWGEAFF.

The chain joins TRBV30 to TRBJ1-2; TRBD1 aligns across 10 bases. The germline V gene has CDR1 GTSNPN and CDR2 SVGIG (reference sequence). The CDR3 runs to 14 residues. The V and J ends lost 0 bases and 5 bases, in that order; junction bases with no gene match: 3. CDR3: CAWSVRDRGYGYTF. DNA for the CDR3: TGTGCCTGGAGTGTACGGGACAGGGGTTATGGCTACACCTTC. The full variable domain, rest sourced from reference TRBV30 and TRBJ1-2, is SQTIHQWPATLVQPVGSPLSLECTVEGTSNPNLYWYRQAAGRGLQLLFYSVGIGQISSEVPQNLSASRPQDRQFILSSKKLLLSDSGFYLCAWSVRDRGYGYTFGSGTRLTVV.

In its sample, this clone was seen a few times. A far larger clone is only one base removed, so a read error is likely. The chain carries TRBV6-1 and TRBJ1-1; D remains unclear. V was clipped by 3 bases and J by 3 bases, with 2 bases between them. The CDR3 runs to 11 residues. Germline V gene data show CDR1 as MNHNS and CDR2 as SASEGT. The CDR3 spells CASSEDTEAFF. DNA of the CDR3: TGTGCCAGCAGTGAGGACACTGAAGCTTTCTTT.

A word on this clone: The junction shows a germline mismatch at one end, possibly a read error. Other nucleotide sequences from this sample produce the same CDR3. The J gene is TRBJ2-7, the V gene TRBV6-5; D gene ambiguous. Germline V gene data show CDR1 as MNHEY and CDR2 as SVGAGI. CDR3 size: 15 residues. Written as DNA, the CDR3 is TGTGCCAGCAGTTTAACCGCATCTGGCTCCTACGAGCAGTACTTT. It specifies CASSLTASGSYEQYF.

The rearrangement uses TRBV5-4 and TRBJ1-2, with D hard to call. Germline loops: CDR1 SGHNT, CDR2 YYREEE (reference sequence). Trimming took 6 bases from V and 5 from J, leaving 14 bases between them. The CDR3 consists of 13 residues. The CDR3 here is CASNRNSAYGYTF. CDR3 nucleotide sequence: TGTGCCAGCAACCGCAATTCCGCATATGGCTACACCTTC.

In its sample, this clone was seen a few times. One junction end disagrees with the germline gene, perhaps due to a read error. The V and J genes are TRBV2 and TRBJ1-5; D is unresolved. Germline assignment: CDR1 SNHLY and CDR2 FYNNEI. The CDR3 loop spans 11 amino acids. The CDR3 DNA sequence: TGTGCCAGCAGCGAAGAAGGGCCCCAGCATTTT. Its protein is CASSEEGPQHF. The variable domain in full, with the rest retrieved from reference TRBV2 and TRBJ1-5, is EPEVTQTPSHQVTQMGQEVILRCVPISNHLYFYWYRQILGQKVEFLVSFYNNEISEKSEIFDDQFSVERPDGSNFTLKIRSTKLEDSAMYFCASSEEGPQHFGDGTRLSIL.

Note on this clone: A single base is all that separates this from a far larger clone, so a read error is likely. The sample carries other DNA sequences with the same CDR3. This sequence joins TRBV7-3 and TRBJ2-2; D gene unclear. CDR1 is SGHTA and CDR2 is FQGTGA in the germline V gene. CDR3 length: 12 residues. Trimming cost V 1 base and J 3 bases, with 0 bases left between them. Here the CDR3 reads CASSLNTGELFF. The CDR3 DNA follows: TGTGCCAGCAGCTTAAACACCGGGGAGCTGTTTTTT. Variable domain in full (rest from reference TRBV7-3 and TRBJ2-2): GAGVSQTPSNKVTEKGKYVELRCDPISGHTALYWYRQSLGQGPEFLIYFQGTGAADDSGLPNDRFFAVRPEGSVSTLKIQRTERGDSAVYLCASSLNTGELFFGEGSRLTVL.

This clone appeared a single time. The V call is TRBV5-1, the J call TRBJ2-7; 8 nucleotides align to TRBD2. The CDR3 runs 16 residues. Germline-derived CDR1 and CDR2 are SGHRS and YFSETQ. The junction had 9 bases not matched to a gene; V was cut back by 4 bases and J by 0 bases. CDR3 sequence reads: CASSERASGLSYEQYF. For the CDR3, the DNA is TGCGCCAGCAGCGAGAGGGCTAGCGGGCTCTCCTACGAGCAGTACTTC.

The genes are TRBV10-3 and TRBJ2-7; D gene unclear. Trimming cost V 4 bases and J 1 base, with 8 bases left between them. The germline V gene encodes CDR1 ENHRY and CDR2 SYGVKD. This CDR3 contains 13 residues. CDR3 sequence (DNA): TGTGCCATCAGTGTGGTCCTATCCTACGAGCAGTACTTC. Protein: CAISVVLSYEQYF.

The chain employs TRBV28 and TRBJ1-1, with D possibly TRBD1 on 5 matching bases. CDR3 length equals 16 residues. CDR1 and CDR2 (germline): MDHEN, SYDVKM. Trimming pared 5 bases from V and 4 bases from J, leaving 20 bases between. The CDR3 spells CASSGRDPQWGTEAFF. The CDR3 bases are TGTGCCAGCAGTGGCCGGGACCCACAATGGGGCACTGAAGCTTTCTTT.

This clone has more than one count but fewer than ten. The V gene is TRBV5-6, the J gene TRBJ2-7; 7 nucleotides match TRBD1. CDR3 size: 13 residues. Germline V gene data show CDR1 as SGHDT and CDR2 as YYEEEE. The trim removed 5 bases at V and 5 bases at J, leaving 7 bases unmatched. This chain's CDR3 is CASSYDRVDEQYF. The CDR3 nucleotides read TGTGCCAGCAGTTACGACAGGGTAGACGAGCAGTACTTC.

Ten or more counts support this clone. V gene TRBV5-1 combines with J gene TRBJ1-2; 7 nucleotides line up with TRBD1. Germline V gives CDR1 SGHRS, CDR2 YFSETQ. Trimming cost V 4 bases and J 6 bases; bases outside gene matches: 9. There are 14 residues in the CDR3. The CDR3 bases are TGCGCCAGCAGCACGGACAGGACCCGGGATGGCTACACCTTC. This translates into CASSTDRTRDGYTF.

This rearrangement joins TRBV6-5 to TRBJ2-3, with D uncertain. Germline values: CDR1 MNHEY, CDR2 SVGAGI. Trimming removed 3 bases from V and 4 bases from J, with 14 bases in between. The CDR3 runs to 15 residues. CDR3 DNA: TGTGCCAGCAGTTATTCGTCCAAGGCCGCAGATACGCAGTATTTT. As protein: CASSYSSKAADTQYF.

The chain links TRBV28 to TRBJ2-3; TRBD2 matches 9 bases. CDR3 length: 15 residues. The germline V gene encodes CDR1 MDHEN and CDR2 SYDVKM. Trimming cost V 6 bases and J 2 bases; bases outside gene matches: 6. CDR3 DNA: TGTGCCAGCAGAGAACTAGCGGGTGTCACAGATACGCAGTATTTT. Its translation is CASRELAGVTDTQYF.

V usage is TRBV18 and J usage is TRBJ2-7; TRBD1 or TRBD2 may be the D gene (5 bases each). CDR3 size: 15 residues. From germline, CDR1 is KGHSH and CDR2 LQKENI. Trimming shortened V by 2 bases and J by 2 bases, and 13 bases separated the two germline ends. DNA for the CDR3: TGTGCCAGCTCACCATCACCGGGGCCGACCTACGAGCAGTACTTC. Amino acids: CASSPSPGPTYEQYF.

This clone was counted at least ten times. V is TRBV30 and J is TRBJ2-3; a weak D match, TRBD2 (5 bases). Germline CDR1 GTSNPN, CDR2 SVGIG (reference sequence). The CDR3 consists of 13 residues. V was clipped by 1 base and J by 5 bases, with 10 bases between them. The CDR3: CAWSGPEGDTQYF. CDR3 in DNA: TGTGCCTGGAGTGGGCCTGAGGGAGATACGCAGTATTTT.

V and J are TRBV6-5 and TRBJ2-2; D might be TRBD2 (5 bases). V was cut by 1 base and J by 4 bases, with 7 bases left in between. The CDR3 is made up of 14 amino acids. Germline lookup yields CDR1 MNHEY and CDR2 SVGAGI. In DNA form, the CDR3 reads TGTGCCAGCAGTTACTACGGGGTCACCGGGGAGCTGTTTTTT. It encodes CASSYYGVTGELFF.

This clone showed up just a few times. This same CDR3 is encoded by further DNA sequences in the sample. The DNA of the CDR3 is TGTGCCAGCAGTGACGTGAGGAACTATGGCTACACCTTC. Amino acid sequence: CASSDVRNYGYTF. The J gene is TRBJ1-2, the V gene TRBV6-1; D unclear. The CDR3 covers 13 residues. V gave up 3 bases and J gave up 2 bases, with 7 bases separating them. Germline V lookup: CDR1 MNHNS, CDR2 SASEGT.